This TCR beta chain was recorded in a study of regulatory T cells in long-lasting Graves disease (dated by TCRdb to the early 2020s). About the study as a whole: Patients with newly diagnosed Graves' disease had been on antithyroid drugs for under 3 months. Patients with persistent Graves' disease were compared with patients with newly diagnosed Graves' disease using TCR sequencing and RNA sequencing of peripheral blood. The study took place in China and was registered as a clinical trial. TCR sequencing covered about 13 persistent and 20 newly diagnosed Graves' disease patients, approximately 33 samples in total. Overall study results and their limits: The small sample size was acknowledged by the authors as a limitation that may reduce accuracy. A larger number of public clonotypes was shared among persistent patients (around 3,000) than among newly diagnosed patients (roughly 980). Compared with newly diagnosed patients, patients with persistent Graves' disease had lower TCR Shannon entropy and fewer highly expanded clones, which suggests clonal expansion. Preferential use of TRBV28, TRBJ1-2 and TRBJ2-5 was observed in persistent disease, whereas TRBV20-1 and TRBJ2-1 were favored in newly diagnosed disease. Sequencing and analysis were restricted to the TCR beta chain. Peripheral blood alone was examined, since thyroid tissue, which constituted the primary lesion, could not be accessed.

The sample's time point label, decoded: newly diagnosed GD, antithyroid drugs for less than 3 months. RNA was extracted from PBMCs in TRIzol for both TCR sequencing and RNA sequencing. The diagnosis of Graves' disease was made according to American Thyroid Association guidelines. Patients for the study were recruited at an endocrinology department in Xi'an, China. Each patient gave about 8.1 milliliters of peripheral blood, collected in an EDTA anticoagulant tube. Ficoll Paque Plus density gradient separation was used to isolate PBMCs, and no further T cell sorting was done. An Agilent 2100 Bioanalyzer and agarose gel were used to check RNA quality, and a NanoDrop 2000 was used to measure RNA concentration. CDR1 and CDR2 are read off the germline V gene (reference sequence) as MNHEY and SMNVEV. From the cysteine up to the phenylalanine, the CDR3 has a length of 14 residues. Solely the CDR3 DNA is kept, with 42 bases framed from the first base. The junction shows trimming of 0 bases on V and 5 bases on J, and the gene matches do not reach 3 bases of it.

About this clonotype itself: No antigen is known for it. The sample holds no much larger clone one base away, and base qualities are not on file.

Library preparation was by multiplex PCR. Sequencing instrument: Illumina HiSeq 4000. TCR beta libraries were built with iRepertoire HTBI primers and Arm-PCR amplification of CDR3 regions. Before sequencing, the PCR products underwent gel purification. Concerning the study's data processing: Gene usage analysis of CDR3 amino acid clonotypes relied on the roughly 60 TRBV and around 13 TRBJ segments identified across samples. COPE and FqMerger were used to merge filtered high-quality paired reads into contigs. BLAST was used to align contigs to IMGT TRBV, TRBD and TRBJ reference genes, and CDR3 was defined according to IMGT. Clonotypes above 0.1% frequency were classified as highly expanded clones. Repertoire diversity was measured by Shannon entropy, and V-J evenness by the Gini coefficient. A clonotype found in more than one individual was treated as public. TCRdb reanalyzed the raw reads on its own, using fastp at Q25 for trimming and MiXCR for clone calling, and kept in-frame beta chains. A single entry per CDR3 protein holds the most common genes and DNA from its merged rows. None of the V and J calls come from the authors' own analysis; TCRdb made them. This sample gives 250,000 or so distinct CDR3 sequences in total; 15% to 20% of them show up just once. Of the sample, 14% falls within the top ten clones.

These data also featured in a second study, about T cells in Graves' hyperthyroidism and ophthalmopathy. The second source states: Graves' hyperthyroidism was defined as stable when no progression to ophthalmopathy occurred over 18 months of follow-up. Hyperthyroidism patients were aged 18 to 65 years and newly diagnosed, with disease duration of less than 2 months. Exclusion was applied to patients with uncontrolled infections, other autoimmune diseases, pregnancy or lactation. Diagnoses were established on the basis of clinical symptoms, serum thyroxine and TRAb, thyroid ultrasound, and orbital computed tomography. For the first round of RT-PCR on the TCR CDR3, the HTBI primer set was used together with the Qiagen OneStep RT-PCR kit. Most expanded thyroid clonotypes (frequency above 0.001) were also found in blood, which suggests that blood repertoires may mirror thyroid immune responses. A 13 V-J signature model separated ophthalmopathy from stable hyperthyroidism, with roughly 88% sensitivity and 81.08% specificity in cross-validation and 80%/75% in testing. In validation, the model predicted progression to ophthalmopathy with over 65% sensitivity and less than 75% specificity, a median of roughly seven months before onset. A discovery cohort of roughly 100 patients, approximately 44 with Graves' ophthalmopathy and about 60 with stable Graves' hyperthyroidism, was used to find distinguishing TCR V-J signatures. An independent validation cohort of 18 to 20 hyperthyroidism patients and about 15 patients who later progressed to ophthalmopathy tested prospective prediction of ophthalmopathy. The 100 discovery patients were divided at random into training and test sets in a 7:3 ratio. The study also compared thyroid tissue and blood T-cell repertoires from roughly 6 Graves' hyperthyroidism patients. After sampling, hyperthyroidism patients received methimazole starting at 30 mg daily, and ophthalmopathy patients received high-dose intravenous methylprednisolone. The libraries were constructed in a second round of multiplex PCR and then size-selected and purified. The libraries were sequenced on an Illumina HiSeq2000 using paired-end 100 bp reads. Raw data were processed with SOAPnuke, discarding reads with adapters, uncalled bases, mean Phred below 15, or no exact constant-primer or identifier match. COPE v1.2.5 was used to merge the high-quality paired reads, and each unique nucleotide sequence was defined as a clonotype. MiTCR v1.1 was used to align clonotypes to the IMGT TRBV, TRBD and TRBJ reference segments. The analysis included only V-J combinations with a frequency above 0.0001, which together covered 99% to 99.2% of the repertoires. A TCS score was defined as the ratio of F50 (clonal expansion) to E x V (chaos), with BLOSUM62-based TCRdist applied between CDR3 peptides within each V-J. Welch's t-statistics and random forest reduced 450 to 600 V-J features to 13, which were used in a naive Bayes classifier (R e1071). Sample size was not statistically predetermined, and investigators were not blinded to group allocation. The paper describes TCR Vbeta CDR3 sequencing of more than 120 peripheral blood samples, made up of under 50 ophthalmopathy patients, 70 to 80 hyperthyroidism patients and some 17 progressor patients.

The rearrangement joined TRBV27 to TRBJ1-2, with 7 bases in between that match TRBD1. The TCR comes from a woman in her twenties or thirties with Graves disease. Donor details come from another sample of the same person, matched by shared clones. The specimen was peripheral blood mononuclear cells (PBMCs), collected at new diagnosis, from a patient treated with antithyroid drugs. The nucleotides are TGTGCCAGCAGTTTATCGGGACAGCGGTATGGCTACACCTTC. This sequence encodes CASSLSGQRYGYTF.